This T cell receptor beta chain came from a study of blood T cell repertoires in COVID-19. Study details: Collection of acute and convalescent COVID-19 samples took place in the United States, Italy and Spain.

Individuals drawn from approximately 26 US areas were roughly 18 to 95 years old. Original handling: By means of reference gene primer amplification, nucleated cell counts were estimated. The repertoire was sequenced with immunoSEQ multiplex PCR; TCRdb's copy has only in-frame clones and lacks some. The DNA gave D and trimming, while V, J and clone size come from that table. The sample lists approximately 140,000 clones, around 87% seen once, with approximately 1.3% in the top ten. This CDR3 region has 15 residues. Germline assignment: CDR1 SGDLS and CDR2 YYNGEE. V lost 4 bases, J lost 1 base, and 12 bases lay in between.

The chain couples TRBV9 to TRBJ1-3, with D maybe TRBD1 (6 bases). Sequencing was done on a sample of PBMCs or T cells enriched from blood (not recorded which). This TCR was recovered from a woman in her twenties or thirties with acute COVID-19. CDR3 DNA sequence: TGTGCCAGCAGCAGCAGCAGGGGATCTGGAAACACCATATATTTT. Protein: CASSSSRGSGNTIYF.